Presented here are 30 T cell receptor beta chains from one specimen sequenced in a study of T cell clonality in common variable immunodeficiency. Regarding the study as a whole: In common variable immunodeficiency, TCR beta chains reportedly carried fewer deletions and N-nucleotide insertions.

The data were produced by immunoSEQ multiplex PCR, yet TCRdb's version contains in-frame clones alone and is incomplete. The sample is made up of several thousand clones, none counted only once. These receptors lack a known antigen. Specimen: peripheral blood mononuclear cells. The receptors stem from a human donor with common variable immunodeficiency.

This clone has at least ten counts. The read finishes 3 residues shy of the CDR3 end, and the germline J gene is used to complete it. This chain uses TRBV28 with TRBJ2-5; the match to TRBD2 covers 9 bases. The CDR3 covers 18 residues. Germline V gene sequence: CDR1 MDHEN, CDR2 SYDVKM. The V gene end was trimmed by 6 bases and the J gene end by 5 bases; junction bases not matched to a gene: 19. The CDR3 bases that were read are TGTGCCAGCAGGGAAAAAGCGGGAGGAGGTCTCCATAGGGAGACC. It translates to CASREKAGGGLHRET. The CDR3 in its entirety is CASREKAGGGLHRETQYF. Together with reference TRBV28 and TRBJ2-5, the CDR3 gives the full variable domain: DVKVTQSSRYLVKRTGEKVFLECVQDMDHENMFWYRQDPGLGLRLIYFSYDVKMKEKGDIPEGYSVSREKKERFSLILESASTNQTSMYLCASREKAGGGLHRETQYFGPGTRLLVL.

By sample share, this clone is medium-sized. Read data end 3 residues before the CDR3 end; the end is taken from the germline J gene. The chain employs TRBV7-8 and TRBJ1-2; 10 nucleotides align to TRBD1. With 6 bases clipped from V and 7 bases from J, the junction kept 5 bases outside the gene matches. Germline lookup yields CDR1 SGHVS and CDR2 FQNEAQ. The CDR3 sequence is 13 residues long. The sequenced CDR3 bases are TGTGCCAGCAGTGGGGACAGGGGAACTGGC. It codes for CASSGDRGTG. The full CDR3 protein is CASSGDRGTGYTF.

This clone qualifies as medium-sized. Read data end 3 residues before the CDR3 end; the end is taken from the germline J gene. V usage is TRBV19 and J usage is TRBJ2-2, with D perhaps matching TRBD1 (5 bases). Germline V gene data show CDR1 as LNHDA and CDR2 as SQIVND (reference sequence). CDR3 length equals 14 residues. V gave up 5 bases and J gave up 0 bases, with 7 bases separating them. CDR3 bases read: TGTGCCAGTAGTCGGACACCGAACACCGGGGAG. Its protein is CASSRTPNTGE. From start to end, the CDR3 is CASSRTPNTGELFF. Filled out from reference TRBV19 and TRBJ2-2, the complete variable domain reads DGGITQSPKYLFRKEGQNVTLSCEQNLNHDAMYWYRQDPGQGLRLIYYSQIVNDFQKGDIAEGYSVSREKKESFPLTVTSAQKNPTAFYLCASSRTPNTGELFFGEGSRLTVL.

This clone qualifies as medium-sized. Here the CDR3 reads CASSRDRDQETQYF. CDR3 DNA (partial): TGTGCCAGCAGCCGGGACAGGGATCAAGAGACC. The chain couples TRBV2 to TRBJ2-5; 9 nucleotides match TRBD1. The observed sequence ends 3 residues before the CDR3 terminus, with the missing tail filled in from the germline J gene. The germline V gene has CDR1 SNHLY and CDR2 FYNNEI. With V trimmed by 6 bases and J by 2 bases, 4 bases remained unmatched. CDR3 length equals 14 residues.

In its sample, this clone was seen many times. Sequencing ends 3 residues short of the CDR3 end; the germline J gene provides the rest. J is TRBJ1-5 and V is TRBV6-2 or TRBV6-3; 7 bases are a match to TRBD1. Losses at the gene ends were 6 bases for V and 0 bases for J; bases not matched to a gene: 5. Per the germline V gene, CDR1 is MNHEY and CDR2 is SVGEGT. The CDR3 is 15 amino acids. CDR3 amino acids: CASRGQVVSNQPQHF. The CDR3 bases that were read are TGTGCCAGCAGAGGACAGGTCGTTAGCAATCAGCCC.

The table lists this clone with many counts. From the germline J gene comes the end of the CDR3, since the read stops 3 residues before it. V usage is TRBV10-3 and J usage is TRBJ2-2; D uncertain. The CDR3 has 14 amino acids. Germline loops: CDR1 ENHRY, CDR2 SYGVKD. The V end was cut by 3 bases, the J end by 1 base, with 6 bases between. CDR3 in amino acids: CAISDPKNTGELFF. Partial CDR3 DNA: TGTGCCATCAGTGACCCCAAGAACACCGGGGAG.

This clone was found many times. The CDR3 goes on 3 residues after the read ends, and that part is filled in from the germline J gene. This chain links TRBV20-1 with TRBJ1-1; 9 nucleotides align to TRBD1. This CDR3 spans 18 amino acids. The V and J ends lost 4 bases and 2 bases, in that order; junction bases with no gene match: 17. CDR1 and CDR2 from the germline V gene are DFQATT and SNEGSKA (reference sequence). CDR3 in amino acids: CSATGTGSKWVTNTEAFF. Partial CDR3 DNA: TGCAGTGCTACCGGGACAGGGAGTAAGTGGGTTACTAACACTGAA.

This clone was observed at least ten times. The read ends 3 residues shy of where the CDR3 ends; the end is completed using the germline J gene. This sequence joins TRBV12-3 or TRBV12-4 and TRBJ1-1, with D possibly matching TRBD1 (5 bases). Trimming pared 6 bases from V and 7 bases from J, leaving 12 bases between. The CDR3 extends over 12 amino acids. This CDR3 reads CASRPGHFEAFF. The part of the CDR3 DNA that was read is TGTGCCAGCAGACCAGGACATTTTGAA.

Many counts were recorded for this clone. The read ends 3 residues shy of where the CDR3 ends; the end is completed using the germline J gene. The V gene is TRBV5-1, the J gene TRBJ2-3, with 9 bases fitting TRBD2. The CDR3 is made up of 16 amino acids. The J segment lost 4 bases and the V segment lost 3 bases, leaving 9 bases of the junction unmatched. Germline V CDR1 and CDR2: SGHRS, YFSETQ. The CDR3 is CASSSRGGAPSDTQYF. CDR3 DNA (partial): TGCGCCAGCAGCTCCCGCGGGGGGGCCCCATCAGATACG. Variable domain in full (rest from reference TRBV5-1 and TRBJ2-3): KAGVTQTPRYLIKTRGQQVTLSCSPISGHRSVSWYQQTPGQGLQFLFEYFSETQRNKGNFPGRFSGRQFSNSRSEMNVSTLELGDSALYLCASSSRGGAPSDTQYFGPGTRLTVL.

This clone appeared many times. The read stops 3 residues short of the end of the CDR3; the missing end is completed from the germline J gene. J is TRBJ2-3 and V is TRBV5-1; a weak D match, TRBD2 (6 bases). The CDR3 spans 16 residues. V shed 4 bases and J shed 1 base, with 16 bases lying between them. Looked up from germline, CDR1 is SGHRS and CDR2 is YFSETQ. The CDR3 bases that were read are TGCGCCAGCAGCGCGGTTGGGTCGGGGGGCACAGATACG. This codes for CASSAVGSGGTDT. The entire CDR3 protein reads CASSAVGSGGTDTQYF.

This clone was counted ten times or more. The missing CDR3 end, 3 residues past where the read stops, is filled in from the germline J gene. The chain links TRBV15 to TRBJ1-1; D is unresolved. With 0 bases removed from V and 4 bases from J, the gap between germline ends came to 12 bases. Per the germline V gene, CDR1 is LNHNV and CDR2 is YYDKDF (reference sequence). The CDR3 spans 15 residues. Incomplete CDR3 DNA: TGTGCCACCAGCAGAGATCCCGGGTATGGCACTGAA. Protein sequence: CATSRDPGYGTE. The complete CDR3 protein is CATSRDPGYGTEAFF.

This clone was counted many times. Relative to the germline gene, one junction end is altered; a read error may explain this. Sequencing ends 3 residues short of the CDR3 end; the germline J gene provides the rest. The genes are TRBV4-2 and TRBJ1-2; TRBD1 matches at 7 bases. Germline values: CDR1 LGHNA, CDR2 YNFKEQ. This CDR3 spans 13 amino acids. The CDR3 is CASSQTGDYGYTF. The part of the CDR3 DNA that was read is TGCGCCAGCAGCCAAACAGGGGACTATGGC.

This clone was found many times. The read halts 3 residues ahead of the CDR3 end, with the missing end drawn from the germline J gene. The chain joins TRBV6-9 to TRBJ2-3; the match to TRBD2 covers 16 bases. The CDR3 totals 20 residues. Germline assignment: CDR1 MNHGY and CDR2 SVAAGI. V lost 5 bases to trimming and J lost 2 bases; unmatched junction nucleotides: 13. The CDR3 sequence is CASSLQIGTSGGAATDTQYF. The DNA read from the CDR3 is TGTGCCAGCAGTCTACAGATCGGGACTAGCGGGGGGGCAGCCACAGATACG.

This clone was counted many times. The CDR3 here is CASSIWTGTGLYNEQFF. Incomplete CDR3 DNA: TGTGCCAGTAGTATCTGGACAGGGACGGGTCTTTACAATGAG. The chain is built from TRBV19 and TRBJ2-1; TRBD1 aligns across 8 bases. The read is 3 residues too short to cover the CDR3 end, so that end is filled in from the germline J gene. The CDR3 runs 17 residues. V lost 3 bases to trimming and J lost 4 bases; unmatched junction nucleotides: 11. The germline V gene has CDR1 LNHDA and CDR2 SQIVND (reference sequence).

This clone rates as medium-sized. From the germline J gene comes the end of the CDR3, since the read stops 3 residues before it. J is TRBJ2-1 and V is TRBV30; possible D gene TRBD2, 5 bases. The CDR3 spans 16 residues. V lost 0 bases and J lost 0, with 12 bases in between. The germline V gene encodes CDR1 GTSNPN and CDR2 SVGIG (reference sequence). The sequenced part of the CDR3 DNA is TGTGCCTGGAGTGTACTTGCGGGTACCTCCTACAATGAG. It encodes CAWSVLAGTSYNE. The CDR3 as a whole reads CAWSVLAGTSYNEQFF.

This clone has at least ten counts. The read falls 3 residues short of the CDR3 end, and the missing part is taken from the germline J gene. The genes are TRBV20-1 and TRBJ2-3; 8 positions match TRBD1. J lost 4 bases, V lost 3 bases, and 9 bases had no gene match. Germline-derived CDR1 and CDR2 are DFQATT and SNEGSKA (reference sequence). CDR3 length: 15 residues. The CDR3 reads CSASHRDRGADTQYF. The DNA read from the CDR3 is TGCAGTGCTAGCCACCGCGACAGGGGAGCAGATACG.

Ten or more counts support this clone. The read terminates 3 residues before the CDR3 end, so the remaining end is supplied by the germline J gene. The V call is TRBV5-1, the J call TRBJ2-1, with 7 bases lining up with TRBD1. With 4 bases clipped from V and 2 bases from J, the junction kept 3 bases outside the gene matches. CDR3 size: 14 residues. CDR1 and CDR2 (germline): SGHRS, YFSETQ. CDR3 in amino acids: CASSRDSTYNEQFF. The sequenced CDR3 bases are TGCGCCAGCAGCAGGGACAGTACCTACAATGAG.

This clone showed up many times. Read sequence stops 3 residues before the CDR3 end, and the germline J gene provides the missing end. This rearrangement joins TRBV20-1 to TRBJ2-3; TRBD2 agrees at 11 bases. Germline CDR1 is DFQATT and CDR2 is SNEGSKA (reference sequence). The V gene end was trimmed by 6 bases and the J gene end by 0 bases; junction bases not matched to a gene: 11. This CDR3 is built from 17 residues. CDR3 DNA, as far as it was read: TGCAGTGCACCGGGGACTAGCGGAATCGCTAGCACAGATACG. The encoded protein is CSAPGTSGIASTDT. In full, the CDR3 reads CSAPGTSGIASTDTQYF.

This clone is labeled as medium-sized (0.01 to 0.1%). The sequenced CDR3 bases are TGTGCCAGCAGCCCCGAGGGGAACACTGAA. It codes for CASSPEGNTE. The whole CDR3 sequence reads CASSPEGNTEAFF. V gene TRBV7-2 combines with J gene TRBJ1-1; D is uncertain. From the germline J gene comes the end of the CDR3, since the read stops 3 residues before it. Trimming took off 5 bases at V and 1 base at J, with 8 bases between the two ends. This CDR3 has 13 residues. The V gene's germline CDR1 is SGHTA and CDR2 FQGNSA.

This clone was found many times. The read halts 3 residues ahead of the CDR3 end, with the missing end drawn from the germline J gene. The chain is built from TRBV6-2 or TRBV6-3 and TRBJ2-7; 7 bases are shared with TRBD1. Germline CDR1 reads MNHEY; CDR2 reads SVGEGT. V shed 7 bases, J shed 1 base, and the junction held 7 bases outside the gene matches. The CDR3 spans 14 residues. CDR3 amino acids: CASTRQGRSYEQYF. Incomplete CDR3 DNA: TGTGCCAGCACCAGACAGGGAAGGTCCTACGAG.

In this sample, this clone turned up a few times. The read is 3 residues too short to cover the CDR3 end, so that end is filled in from the germline J gene. J is TRBJ2-7 and V is TRBV7-9; perhaps TRBD1 as D (5 bases). Germline-derived CDR1 and CDR2 are SEHNR and FQNEAQ (reference sequence). Trimming cost V 2 bases and J 5 bases, with 10 bases left between them. The CDR3 is 13 amino acids. The CDR3 spells CASSLWQGNEQYF. The CDR3 bases that were read are TGTGCCAGCAGCTTATGGCAGGGTAACGAG.

This clone came up many times. The read ends 3 residues before the CDR3 terminus; that terminus is restored from the germline J gene. The chain joins TRBV7-3 to TRBJ2-3, with D possibly matching TRBD1 (7 bases). The V end was cut by 5 bases, the J end by 0 bases, with 9 bases between. Germline V CDR1 and CDR2: SGHTA, FQGTGA. The CDR3 is 14 residues long. The CDR3 loop is CASSPGGSTDTQYF. The CDR3 bases that were read are TGTGCCAGCAGCCCAGGGGGGAGCACAGATACG.

In this sample, this clone turned up many times. Read sequence stops 3 residues before the CDR3 end, and the germline J gene provides the missing end. This rearrangement joins TRBV6-1 to TRBJ2-1, with D possibly being TRBD2 (6 bases). With 3 bases removed from V and 0 bases from J, the gap between germline ends came to 6 bases. Germline V gives CDR1 MNHNS, CDR2 SASEGT. This CDR3 is built from 14 residues. The CDR3 sequence: CASSEGLSYNEQFF. Incomplete CDR3 DNA: TGTGCCAGCAGTGAGGGACTCTCCTACAATGAG.

This clone was seen many times. Read coverage stops 3 residues before the CDR3 terminus; the germline J gene supplies the remainder. This chain connects TRBV7-9 to TRBJ2-7; 7 bases are shared with TRBD2. The CDR3 spans 14 residues. The J segment lost 0 bases and the V segment lost 8 bases, leaving 7 bases of the junction unmatched. The germline V gene encodes CDR1 SEHNR and CDR2 FQNEAQ (reference sequence). The CDR3 DNA, read in part, is TGTGCCAGCTCCCAGCGGGGTAGCTCCTACGAG. This sequence encodes CASSQRGSSYE. The entire CDR3 sequence reads CASSQRGSSYEQYF.

This clone was counted many times. The CDR3 goes on 3 residues after the read ends, and that part is filled in from the germline J gene. The chain has TRBV5-5 and TRBJ1-2; D gene unclear. Germline V CDR1 and CDR2: SGHKS, YYEKEE (reference sequence). CDR3 size: 14 residues. Trimming left V 4 bases short and J 3 bases short, with 13 bases between. CDR3 in amino acids: CASSKPPNDYGYTF. Incomplete CDR3 DNA: TGTGCCAGCAGCAAGCCCCCAAATGACTATGGC.

This clone has at least ten counts. The CDR3 end is not reached by the read, which stops 3 residues before it; the germline J gene fills it in. The rearrangement links TRBV19 to TRBJ2-3; TRBD1 agrees at 7 bases. This CDR3 comprises 17 residues. The germline V gene encodes CDR1 LNHDA and CDR2 SQIVND (reference sequence). The V gene end was trimmed by 10 bases and the J gene end by 1 base; junction bases not matched to a gene: 17. The sequenced part of the CDR3 DNA is TGTGCCACAGATCGACAGGGCGCTTTTTCTCGCACAGATACG. Protein sequence: CATDRQGAFSRTDT. The entire CDR3 protein is CATDRQGAFSRTDTQYF. The full variable domain, completed using reference TRBV19 and TRBJ2-3, is DGGITQSPKYLFRKEGQNVTLSCEQNLNHDAMYWYRQDPGQGLRLIYYSQIVNDFQKGDIAEGYSVSREKKESFPLTVTSAQKNPTAFYLCATDRQGAFSRTDTQYFGPGTRLTVL.

By sample fraction, this clone is medium-sized. Read coverage stops 3 residues before the CDR3 terminus; the germline J gene supplies the remainder. The chain uses TRBV19 and TRBJ1-5; D is ambiguous. This CDR3 is built from 13 residues. Trimming pared 7 bases from V and 3 bases from J, leaving 10 bases between. Germline V CDR1 and CDR2: LNHDA, SQIVND (reference sequence). The part of the CDR3 DNA that was read is TGTGCCAGTACCAGCGTTTACAATCAGCCC. This sequence encodes CASTSVYNQP. The CDR3 reads in full as CASTSVYNQPQHF.

In this sample, this clone is medium-sized. From the germline J gene comes the end of the CDR3, since the read stops 3 residues before it. This rearrangement joins TRBV5-1 to TRBJ2-7, with 7 nucleotides matching TRBD2. Germline CDR1 and CDR2: SGHRS and YFSETQ. The CDR3 is 14 amino acids. The junction had 5 bases not matched to a gene; V was cut back by 0 bases and J by 5 bases. The covered CDR3 bases are TGCGCCAGCAGCTTGGCTGGACTAGACGACGAG. Residues: CASSLAGLDDE. The whole CDR3 is CASSLAGLDDEQYF.

This clone was observed many times. The DNA ends 3 residues before the CDR3 does, and the rest of the CDR3 is filled in from the germline J gene. V and J are TRBV2 and TRBJ1-2; 8 bases agree with TRBD1. V was clipped by 7 bases and J by 7 bases; unmatched bases: 17. The CDR3 is 16 residues long. Germline-derived CDR1 and CDR2 are SNHLY and FYNNEI. The CDR3 protein is CASIRPGDRPYGGYTF. CDR3 DNA, as far as it was read: TGTGCCAGCATACGCCCGGGGGACAGGCCTTATGGTGGC.

This clone was counted many times. The CDR3 goes on 3 residues after the read ends, and that part is filled in from the germline J gene. This rearrangement joins TRBV28 to TRBJ2-5; D is possibly TRBD2 (6 bases). Germline CDR1 MDHEN, CDR2 SYDVKM. The CDR3 covers 10 residues. Trimming left V 10 bases short and J 3 bases short, with 6 bases between. The CDR3: CATGEETQYF. The CDR3 DNA, read in part, is TGTGCCACGGGGGAAGAGACC.